This TCR beta chain was sequenced in a study of radiation and T cells in renal cell carcinoma. Indicated time point: baseline pretreatment blood. Treatment in this sample: 15 Gy SBRT to primary tumor, nephrectomy 4 weeks later. Radiation-treated patients gave blood at baseline, week 2 and week 4. This CDR3 has 15 amino acids. Trimming took 4 bases from V and 4 from J; bases not matched to a gene: 6. Germline values: CDR1 SGDLS, CDR2 YYNGEE. Here immunoSEQ multiplex PCR was the method, and the copy in TCRdb shows in-frame clones only, minus some. Here the sample spans more than 95,000 clones, approximately 82% being singletons.

The starting material was blood, obtained from a patient whose treatment included radiotherapy and nephrectomy. The gene calls are TRBV9 and TRBJ2-3; 10 bases map to TRBD2. The origin of this receptor is a woman aged 55-70 years with renal cell carcinoma. The CDR3 nucleotides read TGTGCCAGCAGCCAACGGACTAGCGGTGCAGATACGCAGTATTTT. Its protein is CASSQRTSGADTQYF.